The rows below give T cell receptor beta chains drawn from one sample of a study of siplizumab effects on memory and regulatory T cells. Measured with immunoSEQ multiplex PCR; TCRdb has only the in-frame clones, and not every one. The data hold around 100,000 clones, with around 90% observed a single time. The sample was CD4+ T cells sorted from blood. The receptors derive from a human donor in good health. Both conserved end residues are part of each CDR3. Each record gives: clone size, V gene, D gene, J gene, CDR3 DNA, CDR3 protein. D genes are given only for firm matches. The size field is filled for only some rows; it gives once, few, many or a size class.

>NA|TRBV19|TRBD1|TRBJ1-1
TGTGCCAGTATATCCCCTCAGGGGGCGCGGACTGAAGCTTTCTTT
CASISPQGARTEAFF
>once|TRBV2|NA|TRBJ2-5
TGTGCCAGCAGTTCTAGTAGGCAAGAGACCCAGTACTTC
CASSSSRQETQYF
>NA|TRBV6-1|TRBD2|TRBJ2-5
TGTGCCAGCAGTGGGAGACTAGCGACGGAGACCCAGTACTTC
CASSGRLATETQYF
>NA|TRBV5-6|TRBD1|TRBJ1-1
TGTGCCAGCAGCCCTACCAATCCGGGACAGGGAGCTTTCTTT
CASSPTNPGQGAFF
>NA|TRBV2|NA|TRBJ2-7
TGTGCCAGCAGTGTGCAACAGACCCACTACGAGCAGTACTTC
CASSVQQTHYEQYF
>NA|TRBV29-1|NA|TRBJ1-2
TGCAGCGTTGAAGGTCAAAGTACCAACTATGGCTACACCTTC
CSVEGQSTNYGYTF
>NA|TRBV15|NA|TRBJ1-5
TGTGCCACCAGCAGAGATGTGGATCAGCCCCAGCATTTT
CATSRDVDQPQHF
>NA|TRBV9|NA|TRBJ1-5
TGTGCCAGCAGCGTAGAGGACACCGGGCCCCAGCATTTT
CASSVEDTGPQHF
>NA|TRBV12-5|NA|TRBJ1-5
TGTGCTAGTGGTTTACAAGGGTCCCAGCCCCAGCATTTT
CASGLQGSQPQHF
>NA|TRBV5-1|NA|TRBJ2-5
TGCGCCAGCAGCTTGGCCCAAGAGACCCAGTACTTC
CASSLAQETQYF
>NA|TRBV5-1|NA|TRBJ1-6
TGCGCCAGCAGGGCGACTGTGATTCGGAATTCACCCCTCCACTTT
CASRATVIRNSPLHF
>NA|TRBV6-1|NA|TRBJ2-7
TGTGCCAGCAGTGAACTGGTAGATTCGCAGTACTTC
CASSELVDSQYF
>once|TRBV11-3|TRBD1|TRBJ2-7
TGTGCCAGCAGCCCGGAGGGACAGGGAGGCGAGCAGTACTTC
CASSPEGQGGEQYF
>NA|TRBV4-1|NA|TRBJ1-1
TGCGCCAGCAGCCAAGTAGCCTGGGTGAACACTGAAGCTTTCTTT
CASSQVAWVNTEAFF
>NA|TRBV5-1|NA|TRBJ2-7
TGCGCCAGCAGCCCCAGGGGAAGAACCGGTGAGCAGTACTTC
CASSPRGRTGEQYF
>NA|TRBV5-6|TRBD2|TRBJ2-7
TGTGCCAGCAGCTTTACTAGCGGGGGCTCCTACGAGCAGTACTTC
CASSFTSGGSYEQYF
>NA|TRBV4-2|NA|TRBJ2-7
TGTGCCAGCAGCCGGAGGGGGGTTTCACCTGGGTTCAACGGGCAGTACTTC
CASSRRGVSPGFNGQYF
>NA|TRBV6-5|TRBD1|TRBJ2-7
TGTGCCAGCAGTTACTCCGGACAGGGGAGCACCTACGAGCAGTACTTC
CASSYSGQGSTYEQYF
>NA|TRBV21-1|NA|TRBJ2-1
TGTGCCAGCAGCCCCGGGACTAGCGGGGAAAGCTCCTACAATGAGCAGTTCTTC
CASSPGTSGESSYNEQFF
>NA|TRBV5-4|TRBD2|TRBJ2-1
TGTGCCAGCAGCTTGGAGTCGCGGGGGGCGGCCTACAATGAGCAGTTCTTC
CASSLESRGAAYNEQFF